This TCR beta chain was sequenced in a study of T cells in localized non-small cell lung cancer. Study-level results: Heterogeneity remains possible because sequencing was limited to only one tumor region. Turning up in adjacent lung were a median around 60 of the top 100 tumor clones. Among the tissues sampled, uninvolved adjacent lung had the highest T cell clonality, above tumor. Density of T cells in blood, when higher, went with longer overall survival.

Comment on this clone: The antigen is not known.

V lost 8 bases, J lost 1 base, and 8 bases stayed unmatched. This CDR3 comprises 16 residues. Germline CDR1 is ENHRY and CDR2 is SYGVKD. Profiled with immunoSEQ multiplex PCR; TCRdb holds only in-frame clones, not every one. The sample lists about 51,000 clones, 65% to 90% occurring once. The chain has TRBV10-3 and TRBJ2-1; 10 nucleotides line up with TRBD1. The source of this sequence is a man aged 35 to 69 with stage III lung adenocarcinoma. Here the sequenced sample was peripheral blood mononuclear cells, taken before any cancer treatment. The CDR3 loop reads CAILGQGGLSYNEQFF. The CDR3 nucleotides are TGTGCCATCTTAGGACAGGGGGGGCTTTCCTACAATGAGCAGTTCTTC.